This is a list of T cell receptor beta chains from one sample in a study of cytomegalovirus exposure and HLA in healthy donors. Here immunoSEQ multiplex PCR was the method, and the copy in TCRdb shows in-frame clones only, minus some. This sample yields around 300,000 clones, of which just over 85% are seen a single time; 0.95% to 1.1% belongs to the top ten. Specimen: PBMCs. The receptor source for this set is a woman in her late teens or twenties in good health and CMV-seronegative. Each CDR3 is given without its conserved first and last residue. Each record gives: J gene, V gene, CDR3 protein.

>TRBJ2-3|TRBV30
AWRGHSRTDTQY
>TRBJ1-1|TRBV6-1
ASSPQGSWTEAF
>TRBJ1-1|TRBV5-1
ASSLEVLGGNTEAF
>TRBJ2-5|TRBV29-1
SQGQSERAQY
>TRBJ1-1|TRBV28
ASFITGVSNTEAF
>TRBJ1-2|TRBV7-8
ASSLDGRPYGYT
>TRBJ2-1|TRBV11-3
ASKGLAGKTYNEQF
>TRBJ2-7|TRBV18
ASSQTSGRPYEQY
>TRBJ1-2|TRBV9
ASTRTGGYT
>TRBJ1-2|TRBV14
ASSFSGTYRNYGYT
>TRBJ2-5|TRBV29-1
SVLLTVQETQY
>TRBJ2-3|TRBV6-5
ASRKLAGGTDTQY
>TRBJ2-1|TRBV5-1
ASSSQGGGNEQF
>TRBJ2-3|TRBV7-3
ASSLTLGTQY
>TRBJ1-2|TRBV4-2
ASSQPGQTLGYT
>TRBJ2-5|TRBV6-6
ASSFGQAQETQY